The entry that follows covers one T cell receptor beta chain sequence. This clone appeared a single time. Which antigen it targets is not known. Base-call qualities are not available, and no considerably larger clone is one nucleotide away. This record comes from a study of blood T cell repertoires in COVID-19 (dated by TCRdb to 2019 to 2021). As for the study more broadly: Samples covering the acute and convalescent phases of COVID-19 were provided by collaborators in the United States, Italy and Spain. The material from the prospective study consisted of cDNA or gDNA derived from T cells, B-cell-depleted T cells, or PBMCs. The repertoires were released in a freely available public database intended as a resource for research on the immune response to SARS-CoV-2. The dataset comprised deeply sampled blood TCRbeta repertoires from subjects exposed to, actively infected with, or recovered from COVID-19. The sample metadata nearly always contained a de-identified subject ID, COVID-19 status, age in years and sex. Where HLA class I and class II types were available, the types were taken from metadata supplied by the sample provider, not from assay-based typing. The samples were drawn from the first 160 participants of the ongoing ImmuneRACE study and from 1,254 subjects provided by 6 global collaborators. Broad study findings and their caveats: The quantity of clinical and demographic metadata differed by source and by participant and was supplied without curation.

Each collaborating institution followed its own protocols to collect whole blood in K2EDTA tubes. For TCRbeta analysis, collaborator samples were shipped as frozen whole blood, as isolated PBMCs, or as DNA extracted from either sample type. Inclusive of the bounding cysteine and phenylalanine, the CDR3 is 11 residues long. The read is trimmed to its CDR3 DNA, 33 bases read in frame from base 1. The germline V gene provides CDR1 KGHDR and CDR2 SFDVKD. Trimming at the junction amounts to 8 bases on V and 5 bases on J, and the germline ends lie 8 bases apart. TCRbeta CDR3 regions were amplified from genomic DNA by means of the immunoSEQ Assay, a bias-controlled multiplex PCR. The authors' pipeline ran thus. Within the assay, amplification of reference gene primers was used to estimate how many nucleated cells each sample contained. To quantify the absolute abundance of each unique TCRbeta CDR3 rearrangement, sequence reads were collapsed and filtered. For each sample, productive Simpson clonality was calculated as the square root of Simpson's diversity index over productive rearrangements. Imported from immuneACCESS, the table was reduced by TCRdb to in-frame sequences with V and J called. These copies leave out some clones; in studies compared against another copy, an unresolved V gene accounts for under half, and the cause of the remainder is not known. That table supplies the V and J calls and clone size; D and trimming were determined from the DNA. This sample holds 100,000 to 150,000 clones; almost 85% were observed only once. The ten biggest clones cover over 1.1% of the sample.

Sequenced material: peripheral blood. The V gene is TRBV24-1 and the J gene is TRBJ1-2, and possibly TRBD1, on 5 matching bases. This sequence originates from a man in his 60s with acute or convalescent COVID-19. The CDR3 reads as follows: CATKGVYGYTF. The bases read TGTGCCACCAAAGGGGTATATGGCTACACCTTC.